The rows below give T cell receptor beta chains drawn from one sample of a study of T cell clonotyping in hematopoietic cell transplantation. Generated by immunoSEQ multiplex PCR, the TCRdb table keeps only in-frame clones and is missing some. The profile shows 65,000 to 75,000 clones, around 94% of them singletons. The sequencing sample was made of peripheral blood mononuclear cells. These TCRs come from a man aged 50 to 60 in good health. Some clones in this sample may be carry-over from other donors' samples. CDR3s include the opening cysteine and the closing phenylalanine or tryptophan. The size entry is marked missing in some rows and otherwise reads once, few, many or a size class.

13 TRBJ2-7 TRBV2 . CASSGGSSYEQYF
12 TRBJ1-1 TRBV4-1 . CASSAIGAEAFF
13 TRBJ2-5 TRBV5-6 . CASSLVKQETQYF
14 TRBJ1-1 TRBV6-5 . CASSYSSGTTEAFF
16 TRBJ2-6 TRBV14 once CASSQGRNLRANVLTF
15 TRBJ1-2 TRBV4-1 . CASSQTTVTVGGYTF
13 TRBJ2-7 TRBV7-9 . CASRRDSTYEQYF
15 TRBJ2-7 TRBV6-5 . CASSYSILPSYEQYF
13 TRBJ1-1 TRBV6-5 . CASSYPSGQEAFF
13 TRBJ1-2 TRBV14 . CASSDRGSYGYTF
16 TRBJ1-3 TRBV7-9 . CASSSDREGSGNTIYF
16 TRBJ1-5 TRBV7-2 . CASSPGQGRGNQPQHF
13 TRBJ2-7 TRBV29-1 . CSVDGTGDYEQYF
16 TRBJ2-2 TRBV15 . CATSSPDRLNTGELFF
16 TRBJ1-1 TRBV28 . CASSFLNRGQNTEAFF
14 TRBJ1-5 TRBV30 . CAWSDTGGSQPQHF
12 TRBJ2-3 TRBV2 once CASNRAGDTQYF
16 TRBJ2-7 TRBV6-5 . CASSYSKDYPKTEQYF
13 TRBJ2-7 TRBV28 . CASSPRTDDEQYF
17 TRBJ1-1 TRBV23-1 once CASSQSRRTTGETEAFF